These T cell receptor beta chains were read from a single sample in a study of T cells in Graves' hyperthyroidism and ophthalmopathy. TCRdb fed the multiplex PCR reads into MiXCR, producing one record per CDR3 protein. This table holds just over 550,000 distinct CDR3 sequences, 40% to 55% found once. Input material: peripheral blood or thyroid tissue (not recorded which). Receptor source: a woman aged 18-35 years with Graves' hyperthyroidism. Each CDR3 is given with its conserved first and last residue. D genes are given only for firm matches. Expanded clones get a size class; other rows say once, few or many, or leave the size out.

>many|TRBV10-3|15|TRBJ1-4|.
TGTGCCATCAGTGAGGGACCGGCAACTAATGAAAAACTGTTTTTT
CAISEGPATNEKLFF
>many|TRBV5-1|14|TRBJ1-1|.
TGCGCCAGCAGTATCGGGGGGGCAGAACGTGAAGCTTTCTTT
CASSIGGAEREAFF
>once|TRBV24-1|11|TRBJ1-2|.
TGTTCATCCAGTGGCGGCCGCGGCTACCCCTTC
CSSSGGRGYPF
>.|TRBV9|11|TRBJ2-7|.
TGTGCCAGCAGCTCTTCCAGGGAGCAGTACTTC
CASSSSREQYF
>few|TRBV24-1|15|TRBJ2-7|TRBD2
TGTGCCAGTAGTAACGGACTAGCGGGGATCTACGAGCAGTACTTC
CASSNGLAGIYEQYF
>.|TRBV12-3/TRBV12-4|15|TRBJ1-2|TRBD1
TGTGCCAGCAGCCTCGCCGGGACAGGGTCACATGGCTACACCTTC
CASSLAGTGSHGYTF
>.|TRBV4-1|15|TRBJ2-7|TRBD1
TGCGCCAGCAGCCTCACCCGGGACAGGGGGACCGAGCAGTACTTC
CASSLTRDRGTEQYF
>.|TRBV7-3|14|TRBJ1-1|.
TGTGCCAGCAGCTTCGGACAGAGGAGCACTGAAGCTTTCTTT
CASSFGQRSTEAFF
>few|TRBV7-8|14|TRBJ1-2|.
TGTGCCAGCAGCTTAGGGTCAGGTAGTTATGGCTACACCTTC
CASSLGSGSYGYTF
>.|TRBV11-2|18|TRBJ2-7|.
TGTGCCAGCACCGAAGGGGCACAAGGTCCCAGGGGCTCCTACGAGCAGTACTTC
CASTEGAQGPRGSYEQYF
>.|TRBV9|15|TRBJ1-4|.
TGTGCCAGCAGCGTCGGGGCCGGGGCTAATGAAAAACTGTTTTTT
CASSVGAGANEKLFF
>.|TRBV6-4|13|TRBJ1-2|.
TGTGCCAGCAGTGACCCAGACAGCTATGGCTACACCTTC
CASSDPDSYGYTF
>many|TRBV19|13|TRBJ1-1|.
TGTGCCAGTACTTGGGGGGTGAACACTGAAGCTTTCTTT
CASTWGVNTEAFF
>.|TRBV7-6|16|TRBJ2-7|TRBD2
TGTGCCAGCAGCCAAGCCAATAGCGGGGGAATCTACGAGCAGTACTTC
CASSQANSGGIYEQYF
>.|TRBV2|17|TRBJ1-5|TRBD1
TGTGCCAGCAGTGAACCTAGAAACAGGGGGCGCGATCAGCCCCAGCATTTT
CASSEPRNRGRDQPQHF
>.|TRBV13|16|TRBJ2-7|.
TGTGCCAGCAGCGCCCCCGGGACCAGGGTCTTCCACGAGCAGTACTTC
CASSAPGTRVFHEQYF
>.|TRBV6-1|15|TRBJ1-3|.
TGTGCCAGCAGTGAGGCGACAGATTCTGGAAACACCATATATTTT
CASSEATDSGNTIYF
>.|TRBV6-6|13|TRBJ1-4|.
TGTGCCAGCAGTTACCTAGCGGGTGAAAAACTGTTTTTT
CASSYLAGEKLFF
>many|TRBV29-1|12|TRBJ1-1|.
TGCAGCGTTGAACAGGGCAACACTGAAGCTTTCTTT
CSVEQGNTEAFF
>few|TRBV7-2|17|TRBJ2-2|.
TGTGCCAGCAGCCTCCGACAATGGATCGCGAACACCGGGGAGCTGTTTTTT
CASSLRQWIANTGELFF
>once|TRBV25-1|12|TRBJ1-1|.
TGTGCCAGCAGTAACTCCGGGACAAAAGCTTTCTTT
CASSNSGTKAFF
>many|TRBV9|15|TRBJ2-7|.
TGTGCCAGCAGCGTAGGTCGGGAGAGGACCTACGAGCAGTACTTC
CASSVGRERTYEQYF
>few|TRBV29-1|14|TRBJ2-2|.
TGCAGCGTTCGGGGGGCTTCCCTCACCGGGGAGCTGTTTTTT
CSVRGASLTGELFF
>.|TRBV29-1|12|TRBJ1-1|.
TGCAGCTTGATCGAGGGGAACACTGAAGCTTTCTTT
CSLIEGNTEAFF
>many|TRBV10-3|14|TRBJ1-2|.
TGTGCCATCAGTCAACCGACCGGACGGGCCGGCTACACCTTC
CAISQPTGRAGYTF
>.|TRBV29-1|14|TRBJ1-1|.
TGCAGCGTTGGAGAAGGCGAGGGTAGAACTGAAGCTTTCTTT
CSVGEGEGRTEAFF
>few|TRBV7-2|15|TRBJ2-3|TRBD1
TGTGCCAGCAGCTTATCGACAGGGGGTACAGATACGCAGTATTTT
CASSLSTGGTDTQYF
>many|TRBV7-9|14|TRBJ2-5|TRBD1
TGTGCCAGCAGCACGACAGGGTTGGACGAGACCCAGTACTTC
CASSTTGLDETQYF
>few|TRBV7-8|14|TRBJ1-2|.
TGTGCCAGCAGCTTAGTTCAGGCTGGCTATGGCTACACCTTC
CASSLVQAGYGYTF
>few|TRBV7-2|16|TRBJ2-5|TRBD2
TGTGCCAGCAGCCAATCAGGGACTAGCGGCCAAGAGACCCAGTACTTC
CASSQSGTSGQETQYF
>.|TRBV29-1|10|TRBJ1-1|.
TGCAGCGCCTCCGGGACTGAAGCTTTCTTT
CSASGTEAFF
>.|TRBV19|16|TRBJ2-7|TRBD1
TGTGCCAGTAGTCCAGGGGGACACCTGAGCTCCTACGAGCAGTACTTC
CASSPGGHLSSYEQYF
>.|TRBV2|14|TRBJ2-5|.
TGTGCCAGCAGGCCATCGGCAGACGAAGAGACCCAGTACTTC
CASRPSADEETQYF
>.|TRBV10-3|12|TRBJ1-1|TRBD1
TGTGCCATCAGTGAGTCGACAGGGGAAGCTTTCTTT
CAISESTGEAFF
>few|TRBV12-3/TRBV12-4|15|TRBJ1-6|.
TGTGCCAGCAGGAGGGGCCGAATATTAAATTCACCCCTCCACTTT
CASRRGRILNSPLHF
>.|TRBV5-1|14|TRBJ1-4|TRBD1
TGCGCCAGCAGCTTCGGACAGGGAACTGAAAAACTGTTTTTT
CASSFGQGTEKLFF
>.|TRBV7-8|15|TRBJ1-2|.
TGTGCCAGCAGCCCCCGCACGGGGGGCGTAGATGGCTACACCTTC
CASSPRTGGVDGYTF
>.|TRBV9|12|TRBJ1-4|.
TGTGCCAGCAGCGTCAGGGTGATGAAACTGTTTTTT
CASSVRVMKLFF
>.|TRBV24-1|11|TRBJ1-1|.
TGTGCCACCAGTGACAGGCGTGAAGCTTTCTTT
CATSDRREAFF
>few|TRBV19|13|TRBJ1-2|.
TGTGCCAGTATGAAGACAGTAGGAAGAGGCTACACCTTC
CASMKTVGRGYTF
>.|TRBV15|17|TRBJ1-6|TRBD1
TGTGCCACCAGCAGCAGACAGGGGGCTAACTATAATTCACCCCTCCACTTT
CATSSRQGANYNSPLHF
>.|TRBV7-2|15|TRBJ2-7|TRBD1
TGTGCCAGCAGCTTTGTGGCGACAGGGGCCTACGAGCAGTACTTC
CASSFVATGAYEQYF
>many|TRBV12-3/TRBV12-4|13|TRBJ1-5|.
TGTGCCAGCAGCGAGGTGGGAGGTCAGCCCCAGCATTTT
CASSEVGGQPQHF
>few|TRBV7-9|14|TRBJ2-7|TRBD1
TGTGCCAGCCCCTCGACAGGGGCGGAAATCAAGCAGTACTTC
CASPSTGAEIKQYF
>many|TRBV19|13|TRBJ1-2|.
TGTGCCAGTAGCCCGGAGTACGATTGGGGCTACACCTTC
CASSPEYDWGYTF
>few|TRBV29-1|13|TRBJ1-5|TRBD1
TGCAGCCCGGGACAGGGAGTTAATCAGCCCCAGCATTTT
CSPGQGVNQPQHF